This T cell receptor (beta chain) was captured by sequencing in a study of cytomegalovirus exposure and HLA in healthy donors. General study points: Most TCR beta V segments were productive about 87% or about 30% of the time in an earlier analysis. Sequencing likely produced, as an artifact, a cluster of highly shared sequence variants. For presence/absence analyses, sequencing depth was assumed to be roughly uniform across donors.

This CDR3 region has 13 residues. Unmatched junction bases numbered 9, after V lost 9 bases and J lost 7 bases. The V gene's germline CDR1 is MNHEY and CDR2 SVGAGI. With 60 Vbeta and 13 Jbeta primers, the PCR was carried out. Assay: immunoSEQ multiplex PCR; the TCRdb copy retains only in-frame clones and omits some. The data show over 150,000 clones, with roughly three quarters seen just once and approximately 8% held by the top ten. As regards this clone: Its target is unknown.

Donors in the study were healthy people who gave bone marrow. The sample comprised PBMCs. The rearrangement uses TRBV6-5 and TRBJ2-1; 7 nucleotides align to TRBD1. This receptor was taken from a man under 40 in good health and CMV-seropositive. CDR3 sequence (DNA): TGTGCCAGTCAAAAACAGGGGAGAAATGAGCAGTTCTTC. Translating it yields CASQKQGRNEQFF.